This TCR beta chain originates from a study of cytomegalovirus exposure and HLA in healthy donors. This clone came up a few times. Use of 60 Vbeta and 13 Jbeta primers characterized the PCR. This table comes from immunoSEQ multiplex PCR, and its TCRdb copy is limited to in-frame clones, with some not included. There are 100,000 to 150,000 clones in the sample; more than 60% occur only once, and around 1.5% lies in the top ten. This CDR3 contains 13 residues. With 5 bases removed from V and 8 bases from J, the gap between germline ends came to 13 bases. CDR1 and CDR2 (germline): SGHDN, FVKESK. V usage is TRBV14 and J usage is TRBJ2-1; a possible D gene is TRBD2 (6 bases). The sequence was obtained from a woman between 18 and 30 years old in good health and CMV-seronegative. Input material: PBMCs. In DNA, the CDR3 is TGTGCCAGCAGCTACTCCCGCGGGGATGAGCAGTTCTTC. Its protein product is CASSYSRGDEQFF. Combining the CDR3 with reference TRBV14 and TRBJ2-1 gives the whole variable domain EAGVTQFPSHSVIEKGQTVTLRCDPISGHDNLYWYRRVMGKEIKFLLHFVKESKQDESGMPNNRFLAERTGGTYSTLKVQPAELEDSGVYFCASSYSRGDEQFFGPGTRLTVL.